Shown below are 21 T cell receptor beta chains from a single sample sequenced in a study of T-cell reconstitution after alpha-beta-depleted transplantation in children. Unique molecular identifiers tagged the TCRbeta library. MiXCR, run by TCRdb on the PCR reads, gives a single entry per CDR3 protein. This sample has approximately 88,000 distinct CDR3 sequences, with 12% found just once. The material was PBMCs from the stem cell graft donor, obtained from the stem cell graft. These receptors were taken from a human donor who donated a stem cell graft to a child with inherited bone marrow failure.

This clonotype was counted ten times or more. The CDR3 region is CASRPGLETYNEQFF. The CDR3 DNA sequence: TGTGCCAGCAGGCCGGGACTAGAAACCTACAATGAGCAGTTCTTC. The rearrangement uses TRBV12-3 or TRBV12-4 and TRBJ2-1, with 8 bases lining up with TRBD2. This CDR3 is built from 15 residues. J gave up 2 bases and V 6 bases, and 6 bases lay outside the gene matches.

This clonotype came up many times. The chain couples TRBV27 to TRBJ2-2; TRBD2 matches at 9 bases. CDR3 length: 16 residues. Germline V CDR1 and CDR2: MNHEY, SMNVEV (reference sequence). Losses at the gene ends were 5 bases for V and 6 bases for J; bases not matched to a gene: 10. The chain's CDR3 is CASSDPSGNGAGELFF. CDR3 bases: TGTGCCAGCAGTGATCCTAGCGGGAATGGCGCCGGGGAGCTGTTTTTT.

This clonotype came up many times. The chain is built from TRBV4-3 and TRBJ1-2; D gene ambiguous. The germline V gene has CDR1 LGHNA and CDR2 YSLEER. V was cut by 2 bases and J by 7 bases, with 11 bases left in between. The CDR3 covers 13 residues. This CDR3 is CASSQPSEGGYTF. In nucleotides, the CDR3 is TGCGCCAGCAGCCAACCCTCGGAAGGTGGCTACACCTTC.

This clonotype was seen a few times. The chain uses TRBV20-1 and TRBJ2-2; TRBD2 aligns across 7 bases. Germline CDR1 DFQATT, CDR2 SNEGSKA (reference sequence). CDR3 length equals 14 residues. V trimming: 3 bases; J trimming: 6 bases; junction bases outside the gene matches: 7. CDR3 protein: CSARARGEAGELFF. The DNA for the CDR3 is TGCAGTGCTAGGGCCCGGGGGGAGGCCGGGGAGCTGTTTTTT.

Many counts were recorded for this clonotype. This chain connects TRBV5-1 to TRBJ2-7; D ambiguous. This CDR3 is built from 15 residues. V lost 0 bases, J lost 6 bases, and 16 bases lay in between. CDR1 and CDR2 from the germline V gene are SGHRS and YFSETQ. The CDR3 bases are TGCGCCAGCAGCTTGGAGTCTTCAGGCGCCAGCGAGCAGTACTTC. Protein: CASSLESSGASEQYF.

This clonotype was found a few times. The chain couples TRBV21-1 to TRBJ1-6. TRBV21-1 corresponds to a pseudogene. This CDR3 has 12 residues. CDR3 bases: TGTGCCAGCAGCAAAGACGGCTCACCCCTCCACTTT. This translates into CASSKDGSPLHF.

This clonotype was seen at least ten times. V usage is TRBV29-1 and J usage is TRBJ2-1, with 10 bases lining up with TRBD1. The V gene end was trimmed by 3 bases and the J gene end by 4 bases; junction bases not matched to a gene: 3. The CDR3 has 14 amino acids. Germline CDR1 SQVTM, CDR2 ANQGSEA. CDR3 amino acids: CSVEGTGVYNEQFF. The CDR3 coding sequence is TGCAGCGTTGAGGGGACAGGGGTTTACAATGAGCAGTTCTTC.

The rearrangement uses TRBV5-1 and TRBJ2-2, with D tentatively TRBD1 or TRBD2 (5 bases each). V lost 7 bases, J lost 1 base, and 14 bases lay in between. Germline-derived CDR1 and CDR2 are SGHRS and YFSETQ. This CDR3 is 15 amino acids long. The CDR3 DNA is TGCGCCAGCTCATCCGGGACGAAGAACACCGGGGAGCTGTTTTTT. This gives the protein CASSSGTKNTGELFF. The full variable domain, with the rest looked up from reference TRBV5-1 and TRBJ2-2, is KAGVTQTPRYLIKTRGQQVTLSCSPISGHRSVSWYQQTPGQGLQFLFEYFSETQRNKGNFPGRFSGRQFSNSRSEMNVSTLELGDSALYLCASSSGTKNTGELFFGEGSRLTVL.

This clonotype has a count of ten or more. The chain employs TRBV12-3 or TRBV12-4 and TRBJ1-1; the match to TRBD1 covers 7 bases. This CDR3 has 13 residues. V was clipped by 6 bases and J by 3 bases; unmatched bases: 4. The CDR3 DNA sequence: TGTGCCAGCAGACTCCAGGGGGACACTGAAGCTTTCTTT. Residues: CASRLQGDTEAFF.

This clonotype was observed many times. The chain has TRBV18 and TRBJ2-3; maybe TRBD2 (5 bases). The germline gives CDR1 KGHSH, CDR2 LQKENI. The CDR3 sequence is 14 residues long. With 2 bases removed from V and 4 bases from J, the gap between germline ends came to 10 bases. The CDR3 nucleotides are TGTGCCAGCTCACCAGGGCGGGCCCCAGATACGCAGTATTTT. As protein: CASSPGRAPDTQYF.

This clonotype was observed at least ten times. This chain links TRBV3-1 with TRBJ2-5, with TRBD2 as a possible D gene (5 bases). With 0 bases removed from V and 9 bases from J, the gap between germline ends came to 17 bases. The CDR3 runs 15 residues. The germline gives CDR1 LGHDT, CDR2 YNNKEL (reference sequence). The CDR3, as DNA: TGTGCCAGCAGCCAAGAAAGAGGAGAGGGCCGGGCCCAGTACTTC. Amino acid sequence: CASSQERGEGRAQYF.

This clonotype was observed many times. The chain combines TRBV27 with TRBJ2-2; 11 bases map to TRBD2. Germline loops: CDR1 MNHEY, CDR2 SMNVEV (reference sequence). After removal of 3 bases from V and 5 bases from J, the junction contained 2 bases not matched to a gene. This CDR3 is 15 amino acids long. As DNA, the CDR3 is TGTGCCAGCAGTTTTAGCGGGGGGGCAACCGGGGAGCTGTTTTTT. Residues: CASSFSGGATGELFF.

This clonotype was recorded at least ten times. The gene calls are TRBV11-2 and TRBJ1-6; 8 bases agree with TRBD1. The CDR3 is 16 residues long. The germline CDR1 and CDR2 sequences are SGHAT and FQNNGV. After removal of 2 bases from V and 7 bases from J, the junction contained 7 bases not matched to a gene. The CDR3 is CASSLTYAGGNSPLHF. As DNA, the CDR3 is TGTGCCAGCAGCTTAACGTATGCAGGGGGCAATTCACCCCTCCACTTT.

The V gene is TRBV5-1, the J gene TRBJ1-4, with 10 bases aligning to TRBD1. Germline V gene lookup returns CDR1 SGHRS and CDR2 YFSETQ. V lost 5 bases to trimming and J lost 8 bases; unmatched junction nucleotides: 9. The length of the CDR3 is 15 residues. CDR3 bases: TGCGCCAGCAGGGACTCCGGGACAGGGGCCGAAAAACTGTTTTTT. Its translation: CASRDSGTGAEKLFF.

V gene TRBV4-2 combines with J gene TRBJ2-7; D tentatively fits TRBD1 or TRBD2 (5 bases each). V was shortened by 1 base and J by 5 bases, with 18 bases between the two germline ends. CDR3 size: 16 residues. In germline, CDR1 is LGHNA, CDR2 YNFKEQ. The CDR3 region has the DNA TGTGCCAGCAGCCAAGTGATCATTGGAAGGGACCACGAGCAGTACTTC. Its protein product is CASSQVIIGRDHEQYF.

This clonotype was picked up many times. The V gene is TRBV7-6, the J gene TRBJ2-7, with 9 bases matching TRBD1. J was trimmed by 5 bases and V by 4 bases; bases with no gene match: 9. The V gene's germline CDR1 is SGHVS and CDR2 FNYEAQ. There are 15 residues in the CDR3. Here the CDR3 reads CASSSKQGARNEQYF. CDR3 DNA: TGTGCCAGCAGCTCGAAACAGGGGGCGAGGAACGAGCAGTACTTC.

At least ten counts were recorded for this clonotype. CDR3 DNA: TGTGCCAGCAGATCTAACAGGGGGGGCTACGAGCAGTACTTC. Residues: CASRSNRGGYEQYF. The rearrangement uses TRBV2 and TRBJ2-7, with D possibly TRBD1 on 8 matching bases. This CDR3 is built from 14 residues. V was clipped by 6 bases and J by 3 bases, with 15 bases between them. Germline V CDR1 and CDR2: SNHLY, FYNNEI.

A few counts support this clonotype. The chain couples TRBV20-1 to TRBJ2-2, with D possibly TRBD2 on 6 matching bases. This CDR3 is 14 amino acids long. V was trimmed by 5 bases and J by 4 bases, leaving 14 bases between them. Looked up from germline, CDR1 is DFQATT and CDR2 is SNEGSKA (reference sequence). CDR3 nucleotides: TGCAGTGCTGGTGGGGGGATGAGCACCGGGGAGCTGTTTTTT. It is translated as CSAGGGMSTGELFF.

This clonotype was seen many times. The J gene is TRBJ1-4, the V gene TRBV5-1; 7 bases fit TRBD1. Per germline, CDR1 SGHRS and CDR2 YFSETQ. With 3 bases clipped from V and 6 bases from J, the junction kept 5 bases outside the gene matches. The CDR3 extends over 14 amino acids. In nucleotides, the CDR3 is TGCGCCAGCAGCTGGACAGGTTGGGATGAAAAACTGTTTTTT. Its translation is CASSWTGWDEKLFF.

This clonotype appeared many times. This chain uses TRBV24-1 with TRBJ2-1; D is possibly TRBD2 (5 bases). Germline V gene lookup returns CDR1 KGHDR and CDR2 SFDVKD. The V and J ends lost 4 bases and 5 bases respectively, with 5 bases between them. The CDR3 length is 12 residues. CDR3 in DNA: TGTGCCACCAGTGAGCGGGACAATGAGCAGTTCTTC. Its translation is CATSERDNEQFF.

This clonotype showed up just a few times. The chain couples TRBV2 to TRBJ1-4; D unclear. CDR1 is SNHLY, CDR2 FYNNEI, per germline. The CDR3 extends over 12 amino acids. The ends were cut back, 6 bases at V and 10 bases at J, with 12 bases in the middle. The CDR3 DNA sequence: TGTGCCAGCAGCACCGACGGAGGAAAACTGTTTTTT. It is translated as CASSTDGGKLFF.